Listed below are T cell receptor beta chains from one sample, sequenced in a study of blood T cell repertoires in COVID-19. Clones were sequenced by immunoSEQ multiplex PCR, and TCRdb holds only the in-frame ones, with some missing. The sample consists of roughly 500,000 clones, roughly 89% of them appearing once. Sequenced material: peripheral blood. Every receptor here comes from a man aged 18 to 29 with COVID-19, enrolled during active disease. CDR3s include the opening cysteine and the closing phenylalanine or tryptophan. Each record gives: clone size, J gene, V gene, D gene, CDR3 DNA, CDR3 protein. A D gene is named only where the DNA matches it firmly. Expanded clones are given a class, and other clones once, few, many or no size at all.

>NA|TRBJ2-1|TRBV4-1|TRBD1
TGCGCCAGCAGCCGAAACGGACAGGGGGCGAGAGGTGAGCAGTTCTTC
CASSRNGQGARGEQFF
>NA|TRBJ1-5|TRBV5-8|TRBD1
TGTGCCAGCAGCGCCGGGACAGGACATCAGCCCCAGCATTTT
CASSAGTGHQPQHF
>once|TRBJ1-5|TRBV6-1|NA
TGTGCCAGCAGTGAAGCCGTGGGGGCGATCAATCAGCCCCAGCATTTT
CASSEAVGAINQPQHF
>NA|TRBJ1-1|TRBV18|NA
TGTGCCAGCTCACCAGGCAGGGGAAACACTGAAGCTTTCTTT
CASSPGRGNTEAFF
>NA|TRBJ2-1|TRBV7-2|NA
TGTGCCAGCAGCTTGTCCTTCAATGAGCAGTTCTTC
CASSLSFNEQFF
>once|TRBJ1-4|TRBV9|TRBD1
TGTGCCAGCAGCGCACAGGGGGGTGGTGAAAAACTGTTTTTT
CASSAQGGGEKLFF
>NA|TRBJ2-6|TRBV19|NA
TGTGCCAGTTGCCTATCCGGGGGAGGGGCCAACGTCCTGACTTTC
CASCLSGGGANVLTF
>NA|TRBJ1-2|TRBV6-5|NA
TGTGCCAGCAGTTACGGCTCAGGGGTTGGCTATGGCTACACCTTC
CASSYGSGVGYGYTF
>NA|TRBJ2-3|TRBV29-1|NA
TGCAGCGGGATGACGGGGACTTCGGGGTATTTT
CSGMTGTSGYF
>NA|TRBJ2-6|TRBV15|NA
TGTGCCACCACCATGGGGCTTGGGGCCAACGTCCTGACTTTC
CATTMGLGANVLTF
>NA|TRBJ2-3|TRBV29-1|TRBD2
TGCAGCGTTTTAAAACTAGCGGGAGGCACAGATACGCAGTATTTT
CSVLKLAGGTDTQYF
>NA|TRBJ1-1|TRBV12-3/TRBV12-4|TRBD1
TGTGCCAGCAGTTCGGACAGGGGGACTGAAGCTTTCTTT
CASSSDRGTEAFF
>NA|TRBJ2-2|TRBV5-4|NA
TGTGCCAGCAGCACTACAGGGTTTGGCACCGGGGAGCTGTTTTTT
CASSTTGFGTGELFF
>NA|TRBJ2-7|TRBV30|TRBD1
TGTGCCTGGAGCGCCGGGACAGGAGACTACGAGCAGTACTTC
CAWSAGTGDYEQYF
>NA|TRBJ1-5|TRBV19|TRBD1
TGTGCCAGTACTGGGACAGGGGGTAGCAATCAGCCCCAGCATTTT
CASTGTGGSNQPQHF
>NA|TRBJ2-7|TRBV30|NA
TGTGCCTGGAGTGTAACGGGGTACGAGCAGTACTTC
CAWSVTGYEQYF
>NA|TRBJ2-1|TRBV19|TRBD2
TGTGCCAGTAGTATGTCCGGGACGGCTAGCGGGCAACCCGGTCGCGAGTACGAGCAGTTCTTC
CASSMSGTASGQPGREYEQFF
>few|TRBJ2-2|TRBV4-1|NA
TGCGCCAGCAGCCAAGATCGCCGGCAGGGGATCGGGGAGCTGTTTTTT
CASSQDRRQGIGELFF
>NA|TRBJ1-1|TRBV12-3/TRBV12-4|NA
TGTGCCAGCAGTTTTCCGGGACTAGAAGCTTTCTTT
CASSFPGLEAFF
>NA|TRBJ1-2|TRBV30|TRBD1
TGTGCCTGGCTACTTTTGGGGACAGCCTATGGCTACACCTTC
CAWLLLGTAYGYTF
>NA|TRBJ2-7|TRBV7-9|TRBD2
TGTGCCAGCAGCCTCCCGGGGGGGCACGAGCAGTACTTC
CASSLPGGHEQYF
>NA|TRBJ2-7|TRBV6-5|TRBD1
TGTGCCAGCAGAAAGGACAGGGGCCCGGGGGAGCAGTACTTC
CASRKDRGPGEQYF
>NA|TRBJ2-7|TRBV19|NA
TGTGCCAGTAGTATAGTTGGAGGTGACGAGCAGTACTTC
CASSIVGGDEQYF
>NA|TRBJ2-5|TRBV5-1|NA
TGCGCCAGCAGCTCTAACCGGGCGGGGGAGACCCAGTACTTC
CASSSNRAGETQYF
>NA|TRBJ2-7|TRBV5-1|TRBD1
TGCGCCAGCAGCGCGACAGGGTTCGCCTACGAGCAGTACTTC
CASSATGFAYEQYF
>NA|TRBJ2-3|TRBV7-8|TRBD2
TGTGCCAGCCAAGCTTCGGGGGGGGGCCGGTTAGATACGCAGTATTTT
CASQASGGGRLDTQYF
>NA|TRBJ2-7|TRBV7-9|NA
TGTGCCAGCAGCTTCAGTTACGAGCAGTACTTC
CASSFSYEQYF
>NA|TRBJ2-5|TRBV19|TRBD1
TGTGCCAGTACCAGGGGGCTAGATAAAAAGAGAGACGCTACATCTACCCTGTCCCAGTACTTC
CASTRGLDKKRDATSTLSQYF
>NA|TRBJ2-1|TRBV27|NA
TGTGCCAGGGGACTGGAGGCCTACAATGAGCAGTTCTTC
CARGLEAYNEQFF
>NA|TRBJ1-1|TRBV11-2|NA
TGTGCCAGCAGCTTCAGGGGTTCGGCTTTCTTT
CASSFRGSAFF
>NA|TRBJ2-3|TRBV7-8|NA
TGTGCCAGCAGCTTAGCTACGCGCTCGGGTACGCAGTATTTT
CASSLATRSGTQYF
>NA|TRBJ2-5|TRBV19|NA
TGTGCCAGTAGTGACTTGGACAGAGAAGAGACCCAGTACTTC
CASSDLDREETQYF
>NA|TRBJ1-5|TRBV6-6|NA
TGTGCCAGCAGGCAGGGCGGTCGCAATCAGCCCCAGCATTTT
CASRQGGRNQPQHF
>NA|TRBJ2-7|TRBV14|TRBD2
TGTGCCAGCAGCCAAGCTAGCGGAGGAATCTACGAGCAGTACTTC
CASSQASGGIYEQYF
>NA|TRBJ1-6|TRBV10-2|TRBD1
TGCGCCACTCAGGAACAGGGGGCTGGCTATAATTCACCCCTCCACTTT
CATQEQGAGYNSPLHF
>NA|TRBJ1-1|TRBV2|TRBD1
TGTGCCAGCAGTGGGATGGGGACAGGGGTCTTGAACACTGAAGCTTTCTTT
CASSGMGTGVLNTEAFF